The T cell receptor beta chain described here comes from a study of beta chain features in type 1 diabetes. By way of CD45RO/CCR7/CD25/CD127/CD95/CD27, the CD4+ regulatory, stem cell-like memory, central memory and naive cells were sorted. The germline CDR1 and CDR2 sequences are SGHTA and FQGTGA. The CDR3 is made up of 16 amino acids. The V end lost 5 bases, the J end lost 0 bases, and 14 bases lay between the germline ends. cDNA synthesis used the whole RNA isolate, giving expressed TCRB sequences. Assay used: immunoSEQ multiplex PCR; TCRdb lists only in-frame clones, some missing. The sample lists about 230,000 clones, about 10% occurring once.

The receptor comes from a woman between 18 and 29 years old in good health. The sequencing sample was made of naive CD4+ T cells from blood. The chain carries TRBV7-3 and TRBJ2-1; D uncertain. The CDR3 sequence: CASSPLPLSSYNEQFF. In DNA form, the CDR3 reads TGTGCCAGCAGCCCTCTCCCCCTGAGCTCCTACAATGAGCAGTTCTTC. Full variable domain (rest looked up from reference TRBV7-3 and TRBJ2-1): GAGVSQTPSNKVTEKGKYVELRCDPISGHTALYWYRQSLGQGPEFLIYFQGTGAADDSGLPNDRFFAVRPEGSVSTLKIQRTERGDSAVYLCASSPLPLSSYNEQFFGPGTRLTVL.